The 20 T cell receptor beta chains below were found in one sample sequenced in a study of T-cell memory formation after mild COVID-19. In TCRdb, the 5' RACE reads were re-called with MiXCR into one record per CDR3 protein. The table has 560,000 or so distinct CDR3 sequences, 15% to 20% seen once. Sequencing used PBMCs or a T cell subset sorted from them (not recorded which). Source of these receptors: an adult woman who had mild COVID-19 (a few samples of this study predate the infection). Cell type and time point are not known.

Only a few counts were recorded for this clonotype. The gene calls are TRBV24-1 and TRBJ2-3; D is unclear. Trimming shortened V by 7 bases and J by 0 bases, and 7 bases separated the two germline ends. Germline assignment: CDR1 KGHDR and CDR2 SFDVKD. CDR3 length equals 13 residues. CDR3 coding DNA: TGTGCCACCAGCCTCAGTAGCACAGATACGCAGTATTTT. This encodes CATSLSSTDTQYF.

This clonotype turned up a few times. The CDR3 DNA is TGTGCCAGCAGTGCTAGCGGCCTCAGCCACAATGAGCAGTTCTTC. Translation gives CASSASGLSHNEQFF. The chain couples TRBV25-1 to TRBJ2-1, with TRBD2 matching 7 bases. There are 15 residues in the CDR3. In germline, CDR1 is MGHDK, CDR2 SYGVNS. With 4 bases clipped from V and 5 bases from J, the junction kept 8 bases outside the gene matches.

In this sample, this clonotype turned up a few times. The CDR3 DNA is TGTGCCAGCAAGTCGTCCACCGCCACAGATACGCAGTATTTT. It codes for CASKSSTATDTQYF. The rearrangement links TRBV6-4 to TRBJ2-3, with D unresolved. The CDR3 consists of 14 residues. Germline V gene lookup returns CDR1 MRHNA and CDR2 SNTAGT. V was pared by 7 bases and J by 2 bases, with 13 bases between.

This clonotype was seen only a few times. The chain uses TRBV30 and TRBJ2-2; D call uncertain. Germline lookup yields CDR1 GTSNPN and CDR2 SVGIG (reference sequence). The V end lost 3 bases, the J end lost 0 bases, and 5 bases lay between the germline ends. The CDR3 covers 13 residues. CDR3 in DNA: TGTGCCTGGAGGGGCTCGAACACCGGGGAGCTGTTTTTT. This codes for CAWRGSNTGELFF.

This chain links TRBV27 with TRBJ2-5; 9 positions match TRBD1. The J segment lost 4 bases and the V segment lost 7 bases, leaving 13 bases of the junction unmatched. The CDR3 sequence is 16 residues long. Germline V gene lookup returns CDR1 MNHEY and CDR2 SMNVEV (reference sequence). For the CDR3, the DNA is TGTGCCAGCAAACCCGGGACAGGGACCTACTCAGAGACCCAGTACTTC. Its translation is CASKPGTGTYSETQYF.

This clonotype was counted many times. This chain joins TRBV15 and TRBJ2-1; 9 positions match TRBD2. This CDR3 spans 15 amino acids. CDR1 and CDR2 (germline): LNHNV, YYDKDF (reference sequence). Trimming removed 1 base from V and 8 bases from J; junction bases left unmatched: 6. DNA of the CDR3: TGTGCCACCAGCAGAGCCGGGACTAGCTTCGATGAGCAGTTCTTC. It is translated as CATSRAGTSFDEQFF.

This clonotype was found a few times. The chain employs TRBV5-1 and TRBJ1-5; 9 positions match TRBD1. The V segment lost 4 bases and the J segment 7 bases; nucleotides outside the gene matches: 6. Germline CDR1 is SGHRS and CDR2 is YFSETQ. The CDR3 has 14 amino acids. The CDR3 DNA follows: TGCGCCAGCAGCCTGGAGGGACAGGGACAGCCCCAGCATTTT. It encodes CASSLEGQGQPQHF.

The genes are TRBV29-1 and TRBJ1-1; weak D call: TRBD1 (5 bases). The CDR3 is 15 amino acids. Germline CDR1 is SQVTM and CDR2 is ANQGSEA. Trimming pared 4 bases from V and 3 bases from J, leaving 18 bases between. The CDR3 spells CSVVGGTLGDTEAFF. The CDR3 DNA sequence: TGCAGCGTTGTTGGGGGAACCCTCGGGGACACTGAAGCTTTCTTT.

The V call is TRBV7-2, the J call TRBJ1-2; the match to TRBD1 covers 8 bases. V gave up 5 bases and J gave up 4 bases; unmatched junction bases: 9. Per the germline V gene, CDR1 is SGHTA and CDR2 is FQGNSA. The CDR3 sequence is 15 residues long. CDR3 residues: CASSPRGPPSYGYTF. The CDR3 DNA is TGTGCCAGCAGCCCCAGGGGGCCCCCCTCCTATGGCTACACCTTC.

This clonotype has a handful of counts. The genes are TRBV19 and TRBJ1-1; possibly TRBD1 for D (6 bases). Germline V gene lookup returns CDR1 LNHDA and CDR2 SQIVND (reference sequence). The CDR3 spans 12 residues. The germline V and J ends were trimmed by 4 bases and 5 bases, with 8 bases remaining between them. The CDR3 DNA sequence: TGTGCCAGTAGTAACAGGGTAACTGAAGCTTTCTTT. Amino acid sequence: CASSNRVTEAFF.

This rearrangement joins TRBV29-1 to TRBJ1-1; D gene unclear. This CDR3 region has 12 residues. With 7 bases removed from V and 0 bases from J, the gap between germline ends came to 9 bases. Per the germline V gene, CDR1 is SQVTM and CDR2 is ANQGSEA. DNA for the CDR3: TGCAGCGCGGAGCGGGTGAACACTGAAGCTTTCTTT. It encodes CSAERVNTEAFF.

There are a few counts of this clonotype. The rearrangement uses TRBV5-6 and TRBJ2-4; the D call may be TRBD1 or TRBD2 (5 bases each). Germline CDR1 SGHDT, CDR2 YYEEEE. Trimming pared 4 bases from V and 8 bases from J, leaving 16 bases between. CDR3 length equals 14 residues. This CDR3 is CASSNVGTMDIQYF. DNA for the CDR3: TGTGCCAGCAGCAACGTCGGGACCATGGACATTCAGTACTTC. Supplemented by reference TRBV5-6 and TRBJ2-4, the full variable domain reads DAGVTQSPTHLIKTRGQQVTLRCSPKSGHDTVSWYQQALGQGPQFIFQYYEEEERQRGNFPDRFSGHQFPNYSSELNVNALLLGDSALYLCASSNVGTMDIQYFGAGTRLSVL.

This clonotype was seen a few times. The V call is TRBV24-1, the J call TRBJ2-1, with D unclear. CDR3 length: 12 amino acids. The V gene's germline CDR1 is KGHDR and CDR2 SFDVKD. V dropped 4 bases and J dropped 1 base, with 1 base sitting between them. CDR3 sequence (DNA): TGTGCCACCAGTGAATCCTACAATGAGCAGTTCTTC. As protein: CATSESYNEQFF.

This clonotype was observed a handful of times. The J gene is TRBJ2-1, the V gene TRBV7-2, with TRBD2 identical over 14 bases. This CDR3 is 17 amino acids long. V lost 3 bases, J lost 2 bases, and 3 bases stayed unmatched. Germline V gene sequence: CDR1 SGHTA, CDR2 FQGNSA. This CDR3 reads CASSFPGLAGAYNEQFF. DNA of the CDR3: TGTGCCAGCAGCTTTCCGGGACTAGCGGGAGCCTACAATGAGCAGTTCTTC.

This clonotype was counted between two and nine times. The chain links TRBV3-1 to TRBJ2-5, with D maybe TRBD1 (5 bases). Trimming shortened V by 1 base and J by 5 bases, and 11 bases separated the two germline ends. The CDR3 is 14 residues long. CDR1 LGHDT and CDR2 YNNKEL come from the germline V gene (reference sequence). The CDR3 DNA sequence: TGTGCCAGCAGCCAAGGGGGCGGATCCGAGACCCAGTACTTC. As protein: CASSQGGGSETQYF.

This chain uses TRBV20-1 with TRBJ1-1; the D gene is possibly TRBD1 (6 bases). Germline V gene lookup returns CDR1 DFQATT and CDR2 SNEGSKA (reference sequence). This CDR3 is built from 17 residues. V dropped 0 bases and J dropped 6 bases, with 23 bases sitting between them. The CDR3 bases are TGCAGTGCTAGAGATTCTTTCGGACCGGACAGACGGGCTGAAGCTTTCTTT. It specifies CSARDSFGPDRRAEAFF.

This clonotype came up many times. The chain is built from TRBV7-9 and TRBJ2-1; TRBD2 aligns across 8 bases. The V gene end was trimmed by 3 bases and the J gene end by 5 bases; junction bases not matched to a gene: 9. CDR3 length equals 16 residues. Germline CDR1 reads SEHNR; CDR2 reads FQNEAQ (reference sequence). The DNA for the CDR3 is TGTGCCAGCAGCTTTCCCCCGGGACTAGACAACAATGAGCAGTTCTTC. Translating gives CASSFPPGLDNNEQFF.

This clonotype was recorded a few times. V gene TRBV4-1 combines with J gene TRBJ2-3, with a possible D match to TRBD1 (5 bases). The CDR3 contains 15 residues. Germline CDR1 is MGHRA and CDR2 is YSYEKL. V lost 1 base and J 1 base, leaving 9 bases between the germline ends. CDR3 DNA: TGCGCCAGCAGCCAAGTGATAGGGGGCACAGATACGCAGTATTTT. Translating gives CASSQVIGGTDTQYF.

This clonotype was seen more than once but under ten times. The genes are TRBV7-2 and TRBJ1-1; tentative D call: TRBD1 (5 bases). The germline V and J ends were trimmed by 3 bases and 8 bases, with 10 bases remaining between them. The length of the CDR3 is 12 residues. Per the germline V gene, CDR1 is SGHTA and CDR2 is FQGNSA. CDR3 coding DNA: TGTGCCAGCAGCTTCAACTCAGGGGAAGCTTTCTTT. Protein: CASSFNSGEAFF.

In this sample, this clonotype turned up a few times. The rearrangement uses TRBV30 and TRBJ1-2; D possibly corresponds to TRBD1 (5 bases). V shed 3 bases and J shed 2 bases, with 7 bases lying between them. The CDR3 is 12 amino acids. CDR1 GTSNPN and CDR2 SVGIG come from the germline V gene (reference sequence). This CDR3 is CAWSTGNYGYTF. The CDR3 bases are TGTGCCTGGAGCACAGGCAACTATGGCTACACCTTC.